This T cell receptor beta chain was found in a study of blood T cell repertoires in COVID-19. Losses at the gene ends were 8 bases for V and 4 bases for J; bases not matched to a gene: 9. CDR1 SNHLY and CDR2 FYNNEI come from the germline V gene. The CDR3 spans 15 residues. Per the original data handling: Estimated nucleated cell counts came from reference gene primer amplification. The table came from immunoSEQ multiplex PCR; TCRdb's copy has only in-frame clones and leaves some out. That table supplies the V and J calls and clone size; D and trimming were determined from the DNA. The data contain some 50,000 clones, approximately 70% of them singletons.

The sample comprised peripheral blood. This chain links TRBV2 with TRBJ2-1; 9 bases map to TRBD2. The sequence came from a woman aged 70-85 years with acute or convalescent COVID-19. CDR3 protein: CASGGQAGGYNEQFF. CDR3 DNA: TGTGCCAGCGGTGGACAGGCGGGAGGGTACAATGAGCAGTTCTTC.